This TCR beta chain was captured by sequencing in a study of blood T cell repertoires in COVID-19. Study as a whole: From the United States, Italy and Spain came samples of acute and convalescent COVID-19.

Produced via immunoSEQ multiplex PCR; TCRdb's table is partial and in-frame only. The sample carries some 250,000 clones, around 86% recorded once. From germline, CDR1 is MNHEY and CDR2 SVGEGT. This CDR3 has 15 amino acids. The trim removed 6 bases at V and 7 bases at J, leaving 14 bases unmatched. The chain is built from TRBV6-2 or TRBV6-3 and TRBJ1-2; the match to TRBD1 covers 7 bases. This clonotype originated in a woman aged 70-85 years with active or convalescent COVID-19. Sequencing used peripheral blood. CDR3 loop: CASSRGFEGAGGYTF. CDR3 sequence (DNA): TGTGCCAGCAGCAGGGGGTTTGAAGGCGCAGGTGGCTACACCTTC.